This record covers a single T cell receptor beta chain. No antigen is known for it. The sample belongs to a study of cytomegalovirus exposure and HLA in healthy donors. General study results and limits: The classifier, whose performance was assessed in both the original and validation cohorts, reportedly diagnosed cytomegalovirus status with high specificity and sensitivity.

PCR primers comprised 60 Vbeta and 13 Jbeta primers. The method was immunoSEQ multiplex PCR; TCRdb's version includes in-frame clones alone and lacks a portion of them. The sample contains around 190,000 clones, around 77% of which appear only once. CDR1 MDHEN and CDR2 SYDVKM come from the germline V gene. J lost 8 bases, V lost 5 bases, and 13 bases had no gene match. This CDR3 spans 15 amino acids. The sample taken for sequencing was PBMCs. This receptor was taken from a man in his fifties or sixties in good health and CMV-seronegative. The chain uses TRBV28 and TRBJ1-2; TRBD1 agrees at 8 bases. This CDR3 reads CASSTPGQGSRGYTF. CDR3 bases: TGTGCCAGCAGTACACCCGGACAGGGCTCGCGGGGCTACACCTTC.